The clone carrying this T cell receptor (beta chain) came up a few times. This sample was taken from a study of T cells in Graves' hyperthyroidism and ophthalmopathy. As for the study in general: At initial diagnosis, before any treatment had begun, peripheral blood was obtained.

V was cut by 0 bases and J by 4 bases, with 10 bases left in between. The germline V gene encodes CDR1 MGHRA and CDR2 YSYEKL. The CDR3 runs 15 residues. RNA transcripts yielded amplified TCR beta CDR3 regions. HTBI primers drove first-round RT-PCR of the TCR CDR3. Using its own MiXCR run on the multiplex PCR reads, TCRdb lists one record per CDR3 protein. The top ten clones hold approximately 13% of a sample with about 400,000 distinct CDR3 sequences, roughly 14% of them seen once. The sequenced material came from blood. The chain employs TRBV4-1 and TRBJ2-1; maybe TRBD1 (7 bases). The sequence derives from a man younger than 35 with Graves' ophthalmopathy. This chain's CDR3 is CASSQEEGAYNEQFF. As DNA, the CDR3 is TGCGCCAGCAGCCAAGAGGAGGGGGCTTACAATGAGCAGTTCTTC.